These T cell receptor beta chains were read from a single sample in a study of control samples from healthy donors and cancer patients. Using immunoSEQ multiplex PCR, the repertoire was profiled, and TCRdb retains in-frame clones only, with some absent. The repertoire includes about 98,000 clones, about four fifths of them detected once, and roughly 10% sits in the top ten. Sequenced sample: blood. Receptor source: a woman in her twenties or thirties in good health. The CDR3 runs from the conserved cysteine through the conserved F or W. Each record gives: CDR3 protein, V gene, J gene.

CDR3 protein: CAWSLGTGNTEAFF; V gene: TRBV30; J gene: TRBJ1-1
CDR3 protein: CASSFDGPYEQYF; V gene: TRBV5-6; J gene: TRBJ2-7
CDR3 protein: CASTNRDELHNGYTF; V gene: TRBV6-5; J gene: TRBJ1-2
CDR3 protein: CASSSSGQLPTYEQYF; V gene: TRBV7-2; J gene: TRBJ2-7
CDR3 protein: CATGGRVNTEAFF; V gene: TRBV10-3; J gene: TRBJ1-1
CDR3 protein: CASSYGDTQYF; V gene: TRBV6-2/TRBV6-3; J gene: TRBJ2-3
CDR3 protein: CASSRFGEKLFF; V gene: TRBV19; J gene: TRBJ1-4
CDR3 protein: CASSPPGQGAGTDTQYF; V gene: TRBV27; J gene: TRBJ2-3
CDR3 protein: CASSLGVGTEAFF; V gene: TRBV5-1; J gene: TRBJ1-1
CDR3 protein: CASSITGRKAGELFF; V gene: TRBV19; J gene: TRBJ2-2
CDR3 protein: CASSPTASQETQYF; V gene: TRBV7-9; J gene: TRBJ2-5
CDR3 protein: CASSLGRASDTQYF; V gene: TRBV11-3; J gene: TRBJ2-3
CDR3 protein: CSVEEFGGNTGELFF; V gene: TRBV29-1; J gene: TRBJ2-2
CDR3 protein: CASSYEQGAQGDTQYF; V gene: TRBV5-4; J gene: TRBJ2-3
CDR3 protein: CASSQEGRTEAFF; V gene: TRBV5-6; J gene: TRBJ1-1
CDR3 protein: CASSPGSGNTIYF; V gene: TRBV4-2; J gene: TRBJ1-3
CDR3 protein: CASSFPGQELPAF; V gene: TRBV6-6; J gene: TRBJ1-2
CDR3 protein: CASSVAARGYSGNTIYF; V gene: TRBV9; J gene: TRBJ1-3
CDR3 protein: CASSWERGHGYTF; V gene: TRBV5-5; J gene: TRBJ1-2
CDR3 protein: CASSVEDRHTEAFF; V gene: TRBV9; J gene: TRBJ1-1
CDR3 protein: CASRLTGTGGSNYGYTF; V gene: TRBV27; J gene: TRBJ1-2
CDR3 protein: CASSDFSTEAFF; V gene: TRBV5-6; J gene: TRBJ1-1
CDR3 protein: CASSYSYTEAFF; V gene: TRBV6-2/TRBV6-3; J gene: TRBJ1-1